Following are 11 T cell receptor beta chains from one sample sequenced in a study of cytomegalovirus exposure and HLA in healthy donors. Both 60 Vbeta primers and 13 Jbeta primers went into the PCR. Clones were sequenced by immunoSEQ multiplex PCR, and TCRdb holds only the in-frame ones, with some missing. This table has roughly 130,000 clones, roughly 80% appearing once. Material for sequencing was PBMCs. These receptor sequences come from a male donor in good health and CMV-seropositive.

The table lists this clone with a count of one. The V call is TRBV11-2, the J call TRBJ2-7; 11 nucleotides match TRBD2. The germline V gene has CDR1 SGHAT and CDR2 FQNNGV. The CDR3 has 17 amino acids. After removal of 5 bases from V and 4 bases from J, the junction contained 13 bases not matched to a gene. CDR3 sequence reads: CASSRTEFSGRAYEQYF. CDR3 bases: TGTGCCAGCAGCAGAACCGAATTTAGCGGGAGGGCGTACGAGCAGTACTTC.

The chain links TRBV5-5 to TRBJ2-7, with D possibly being TRBD2 (7 bases). The CDR3 length is 15 residues. V dropped 2 bases and J dropped 6 bases, with 18 bases sitting between them. Germline V CDR1 and CDR2: SGHKS, YYEKEE (reference sequence). CDR3 coding DNA: TGTGCCAGCAGCTTTCCTTTTCGGGGGGCGGGCGAGCAGTACTTC. The encoded protein is CASSFPFRGAGEQYF.

The chain uses TRBV27 and TRBJ2-2, with TRBD1 as a possible D gene (6 bases). V lost 6 bases to trimming and J lost 5 bases, with 13 bases between them. The CDR3 length is 14 residues. Per the germline V gene, CDR1 is MNHEY and CDR2 is SMNVEV (reference sequence). This CDR3 reads CASSLGTKTGELFF. DNA of the CDR3: TGTGCCAGCAGCCTTGGGACAAAAACCGGGGAGCTGTTTTTT.

The J gene is TRBJ1-5, the V gene TRBV30; D might be TRBD1 (6 bases). Germline-derived CDR1 and CDR2 are GTSNPN and SVGIG (reference sequence). The CDR3 is 14 amino acids. V lost 0 bases and J 5 bases, leaving 11 bases between the germline ends. CDR3 nucleotide sequence: TGTGCCTGGAGTGTAACAGGGCCCGATCAGCCCCAGCATTTT. Its protein product is CAWSVTGPDQPQHF.

V and J are TRBV10-1 and TRBJ2-1, with 9 bases lining up with TRBD2. V lost 8 bases and J lost 7; bases outside the gene matches: 15. Germline V lookup: CDR1 WNHNN, CDR2 SYGVQD (reference sequence). The CDR3 has 16 residues. CDR3 residues: CASPPRSGRFCNEQFF. The CDR3 DNA follows: TGCGCCAGCCCCCCACGTAGCGGGAGATTTTGTAATGAGCAGTTCTTC.

This clone has only one observation. At one end, the junction sequence differs from germline, possibly due to a read error. The rearrangement uses TRBV7-9 and TRBJ1-1; 8 bases are a match to TRBD1. The CDR3 is 16 residues long. Germline V gene sequence: CDR1 SEHNR, CDR2 FQNEAQ (reference sequence). In nucleotides, the CDR3 is TGTTCCAGCAGCTTAAAGGGGACAGGCATGAACACTGAAGCTTTCTTT. Translation gives CSSSLKGTGMNTEAFF.

The chain carries TRBV9 and TRBJ2-2; possible D gene TRBD2, 7 bases. Germline CDR1 and CDR2: SGDLS and YYNGEE. This CDR3 region has 14 residues. V lost 1 base and J 6 bases, leaving 10 bases between the germline ends. The chain's CDR3 is CASSVRGASGELFF. The CDR3 DNA is TGTGCCAGCAGCGTACGGGGGGCATCCGGGGAGCTGTTTTTT. Together with reference TRBV9 and TRBJ2-2, the CDR3 gives the full variable domain: DSGVTQTPKHLITATGQRVTLRCSPRSGDLSVYWYQQSLDQGLQFLIQYYNGEERAKGNILERFSAQQFPDLHSELNLSSLELGDSALYFCASSVRGASGELFFGEGSRLTVL.

CDR3 in amino acids: CASGRGTVGTQPQHF. CDR3 DNA sequence: TGTGCCAGCGGCCGGGGGACAGTAGGTACTCAGCCCCAGCATTTT. The chain has TRBV2 and TRBJ1-5; 7 bases agree with TRBD1. Trimming removed 8 bases from V and 6 bases from J; junction bases left unmatched: 13. Germline lookup yields CDR1 SNHLY and CDR2 FYNNEI. The CDR3 has 15 amino acids. Looking up the rest from reference TRBV2 and TRBJ1-5 gives the full variable domain: EPEVTQTPSHQVTQMGQEVILRCVPISNHLYFYWYRQILGQKVEFLVSFYNNEISEKSEIFDDQFSVERPDGSNFTLKIRSTKLEDSAMYFCASGRGTVGTQPQHFGDGTRLSIL.

This clone was observed a single time. The J gene is TRBJ2-2, the V gene TRBV9; TRBD2 matches at 12 bases. After removal of 2 bases from V and 8 bases from J, the junction contained 13 bases not matched to a gene. Germline CDR1 and CDR2: SGDLS and YYNGEE. The CDR3 covers 18 residues. The CDR3 DNA reads TGTGCCAGCAGCGTTAACTCGCGACTAGCGGGAGAATTGGGGGAGCTGTTTTTT. Amino acid sequence: CASSVNSRLAGELGELFF.

The chain combines TRBV25-1 with TRBJ2-1, with TRBD1 identical over 10 bases. This CDR3 is built from 14 residues. Trimming cost V 7 bases and J 6 bases; bases outside gene matches: 6. Germline-derived CDR1 and CDR2 are MGHDK and SYGVNS. CDR3: CASTWTGGSNEQFF. Written as DNA, the CDR3 is TGTGCCAGCACCTGGACAGGGGGGAGCAATGAGCAGTTCTTC.

The rearrangement uses TRBV27 and TRBJ2-7, with 7 bases aligning to TRBD1. The V segment lost 2 bases and the J segment 1 base; nucleotides outside the gene matches: 5. The length of the CDR3 is 15 residues. Germline CDR1 and CDR2: MNHEY and SMNVEV (reference sequence). The CDR3 protein is CASSLGDSPSYEQYF. CDR3 coding DNA: TGTGCCAGCAGTTTAGGGGACAGCCCTTCCTACGAGCAGTACTTC.